The source of this TCR beta chain is a study of T-cell reconstitution after alpha-beta-depleted transplantation in children. Broader study findings: Several hundred expanded graft clones reportedly gave rise to the alpha-beta T cells present about two months after transplant. Surviving recipient T cells and thymic progenitors produced the high day-60 TCRbeta diversity seen in some patients. Newly generated T cells supplied most T-cell counts and diversity one year post-transplant.

Concerning this clonotype: Its antigen is not identified.

Unique molecular identifiers were incorporated when the TCRbeta library was constructed. TCRdb passed the PCR reads through MiXCR, listing each CDR3 protein once. The sample lists more than 300,000 distinct CDR3 sequences; around 15% were seen once. This CDR3 region has 18 residues. The germline V gene has CDR1 LGHNA and CDR2 YNFKEQ. Trimming removed 2 bases at V and 6 bases at J, with 22 bases between. The rearrangement uses TRBV4-2 and TRBJ2-2; D tentatively reads TRBD1 or TRBD2 (5 bases each). Specimen: PBMCs, mostly from graft donor cells, collected 360 days after TCRalphabeta/CD19-depleted stem cell transplant. This receptor was obtained from a male patient between 2 and 15 years old who had a stem cell transplant for acute lymphoblastic leukemia, so the T cells may come from the graft donor. CDR3 coding DNA: TGTGCCAGCAGCCAACTTAAGGCGTTGGGGGTCGGAGCCGGGGAGCTGTTTTTT. Its protein product is CASSQLKALGVGAGELFF.